This TCR beta chain was identified in a study of cytomegalovirus exposure and HLA in healthy donors (dated by TCRdb to 2017 to 2019). Describing the broader study: An earlier analysis of several hundred of the donors reported more than 250 Gb of sequence data and 117 million unique TCR beta sequences from about 179 million T cells. An early release covering roughly 640 HLA-typed donors comprised roughly 300 gigabases of sequencing data and roughly 86 million unique TCR sequences. A later genetic analysis used genome-wide SNP genotypes for about 65% of the 666 donors, treating that subset as a discovery cohort. A later analysis re-analyzed previously published TCR beta repertoires from 666 donors and added high-resolution HLA genotyping to study TCR occurrence patterns. In an earlier analysis of several hundred of the donors, high-throughput TCR beta sequencing was used to judge whether each TCR beta V gene segment behaved as functional or pseudogenic. The T cell repertoires of some 670 subjects were profiled by immunosequencing and related to cytomegalovirus serostatus. The number of donors typed differed by locus, with roughly 629-640 for A, B, C, DRB1 and DQB1, 522 for DQA1, 600 to 610 for DPA1, and 400 to 490 for DPB1. The aim of the study was to test whether cataloging public T cell receptors could identify signatures of past pathogen exposure. Every repertoire in the discovery cohort had been generated on one and the same sequencing platform. Donor age, sex, ethnicity and CMV serostatus were compiled alongside the repertoire data. Of the 300 to 500 genotyped donors, approximately 81% were placed in the genetic ancestry cluster associated with self-reported Caucasian donors. Rather than drawing on any new phenotypic data, the later analysis identified candidate immune exposures from TCR beta sequences and the way those sequences occurred across donors. To predict cytomegalovirus infection status, the study combined high-throughput TCR immunosequencing, statistical association of individual TCRs with disease status, and machine learning. Four to six DR-DQ haplotypes were handled as single units for association and clustering, since linkage in the cohort was strong. Besides the first cohort of around 670 subjects, a separate validation cohort made up of about 120 different subjects was used. Class I and class II HLA loci were covered by the typing at four-digit resolution. Among around 400 genotyped donors of the cohort, an average of around 240,000 unique TCR beta nucleotide sequences was sequenced per donor, of which about 18% were non-productive.

The paper's findings and limits, for the study overall: Specific HLA alleles were associated with 15,000 to 20,000 TCR beta sequences at a false discovery rate of 0.05 in a later analysis. For the cohort, immune exposure information was limited to CMV serostatus. An association between a missense DCLRE1C variant and V-gene and J-gene trimming of TCR beta chains was found in a later genetic analysis and replicated in an independent cohort. A further reported finding was that TCR beta sequences accurately predicted the HLA-A and HLA-B alleles for most subjects in the first cohort. Because HLA typing was unavailable for some donors at each locus, only the typed subset was used in association tests. A total of some 180 TCR beta chains were listed by the study as associated with cytomegalovirus. In both the original and validation cohorts, the classifier was reported to diagnose cytomegalovirus status with high specificity and sensitivity. An earlier analysis of some 590 of the donors showed that most TCR beta V segments appeared in productive rearrangements either about 90% or about 30% of the time, which broadly matched IMGT annotations. The earlier analysis of fewer than 750 of the donors excluded seventeen rarely observed V segments, including chromosome 9 orphons, because counts were too low. Presence/absence analyses assumed roughly uniform sequencing depth across donors, an assumption that may not hold. The sequencing pipeline was judged likely to have produced a cluster of highly shared sequence variants as a technical artifact. Compared with the roughly 600-donor mean, donors in an Asian-associated ancestry cluster had fewer N-insertions in productive TCRs, according to a later genetic analysis. The cohort was sequenced for TCR beta chains only, and without alpha or paired-chain data the features that could be detected were limited. When HLA alleles, especially DR and DQ, strongly co-occurred, attributing TCR associations to individual alleles was difficult. A later analysis found that TCR association rates varied across HLA loci, with DRB1 alleles showing the most associated TCRs and HLA-C alleles the fewest. Most TCR sequences were observed very rarely across donors, whereas some public TCRs were present in many individuals. In vitro tests confirmed that three of the cytomegalovirus-associated TCR beta chains recognize cytomegalovirus antigens. It was suggested by the authors that the approach could potentially be generalized to other disease states and immunological phenotypes. Most CMV-associated TCR beta chains appeared to be HLA-restricted in a later analysis, and the HLA associations seemed to be driven largely by CMV exposure. According to a later analysis, parvovirus B19, influenza, CMV and Epstein-Barr virus appeared linked to several top co-occurrence clusters. In a later analysis, HLA-associated TCR beta chains showed more clonal expansion and lower generation probabilities than non-associated chains that were equally common. Some IMGT-functional V segments, including TRBV6-2 and TRBV6-3, could not be distinguished by the 87-base-pair reads and were therefore excluded. Linkage disequilibrium might explain the correlated functional status among segregating V segments, but an unknown experimental factor could not be excluded.

The cohort consisted of fewer than 700 healthy bone marrow donors. All cohort members were sampled while nominally healthy, although unrecorded immune exposures were likely present. The donor tested CMV seronegative, placing the donor among the roughly 340 seronegative members of the cohort. A peripheral blood sample was provided by each donor, and peripheral blood mononuclear cells were used for TCR beta sequencing. The Qiagen DNeasy Blood Extraction Kit was used to extract genomic DNA from the blood cell samples. Remarks on this clone: Its antigen is still unknown. Other DNA sequences within the sample encode an identical CDR3.

The method behind the library was the immunoSEQ multiplex PCR assay. The multiplex PCR relied on a mix of 60 forward primers for TCR Vbeta segments and 13 reverse primers for TCR Jbeta segments. The CDR3 region of rearranged TCR beta genes was amplified from genomic DNA with a multiplex PCR assay. The amplified TCR beta libraries were sequenced on the Illumina HiSeq System as 87-base-pair reads. The study's own analysis went as follows. In a later analysis, tens of millions of unique TCR beta chains were counted across the roughly 700 repertoires, and about 10 million of these chains were shared by at least two donors. A nearest-neighbor algorithm error-corrected the raw reads and collapsed the reads into unique sequences, merging closely related sequences to remove PCR and sequencing errors. CDR3 sequences were aligned to IMGT reference sequences to assign V, D and J gene segments. For a sequence to be retained, a match of at least six nucleotides was required to both a V gene segment and a J gene segment. A rearrangement was called productive if the CDR3 had no stop codons and remained in frame with V and J, and every other rearrangement was called non-productive. CDR3 was defined according to IMGT convention as the region running from the second conserved V-encoded cysteine to the conserved J-encoded phenylalanine. The earlier analysis of some 550 of the donors excluded any sequence lacking an unambiguous match to a single V gene segment. In an earlier analysis of some 590 of the donors, a V segment was called functional when productive rearrangements were above 56.7%, and segregating when the standard deviation between donors exceeded 5%. To diagnose cytomegalovirus status from the catalog of TCR beta chain sequences, a statistical classification framework was built. V and J gene assignment, in a later analysis, came from comparing TCR nucleotide sequences with IMGT/GENE-DB human TR gene sequences. A later analysis assigned CDR3 sequences and most-parsimonious VDJ recombination scenarios with the TCRdist pipeline. In a later analysis, each TCR beta chain was defined by its CDR3 amino acid sequence together with its V-gene family, and reads without a unique V-gene family were excluded. To address suspected cross-contamination and a sequencing artifact, a later analysis removed under 600 highly shared, low-generation-probability nucleotide sequences. A later analysis calculated a clonal expansion index for each public chain from normalized within-repertoire ranks of inferred template counts. Generation probabilities in a later analysis came from a VDJ recombination model fitted to out-of-frame rearrangements, and those results were checked against IGoR. In a later analysis, hypergeometric tests were used to score TCR-TCR, TCR-HLA and TCR-CMV co-occurrence, with a repertoire-size bias correction applied to TCR pairs. A later analysis estimated false discovery rates by permuting HLA or CMV assignments 20 times. In a later analysis, co-occurring TCRs were grouped using DBSCAN, and TCRdist sequence similarity was added for clustering within HLA-allele-positive subsets. Repertoires with fewer than 30,000 or more than 120,000 public chains, plus five repertoires with anomalous nucleotide sharing, were excluded from co-occurrence clustering. TCRdb re-hosts the immuneACCESS table, in-frame sequences only. Its copies lack some clones; in the studies checked, an unresolved V gene accounts for under half of them, and the cause for the rest is not known. V, J and clone size derive from that table, while D and trimming were established from the DNA sequence. The table kept for this sample lists 100,000 to 150,000 clones. The ten largest account for about 2.2% of the sample.

Trimming removed 3 bases from V and 2 bases from J, leaving 10 bases between the germline ends. The CDR3 numbers 14 residues from cysteine through phenylalanine. Only the CDR3 region is kept as DNA, spanning 42 bases read in frame from base 1. CDR1 and CDR2, per the germline V gene, are SGHVS and FQNEAQ. The sequence links TRBV7-8 to TRBJ1-2, and TRBD1 may be the D gene, going by 6 matching bases. Sequencing was performed on PBMCs. The receptor comes from a man aged 35 to 55 in good health and CMV-seronegative. The nucleotide sequence is TGTGCCAGCAGCTTCTCACAGGGAAACTATGGCTACACCTTC. The resulting protein is CASSFSQGNYGYTF.